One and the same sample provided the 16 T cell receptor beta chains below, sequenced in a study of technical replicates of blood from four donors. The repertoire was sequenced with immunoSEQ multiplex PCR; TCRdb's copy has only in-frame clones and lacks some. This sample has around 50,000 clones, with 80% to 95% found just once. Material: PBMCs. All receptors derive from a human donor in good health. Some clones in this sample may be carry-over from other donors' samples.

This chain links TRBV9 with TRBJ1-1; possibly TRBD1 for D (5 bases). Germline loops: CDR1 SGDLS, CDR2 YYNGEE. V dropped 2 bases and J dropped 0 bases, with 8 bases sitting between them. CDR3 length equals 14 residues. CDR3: CASSVGGMNTEAFF. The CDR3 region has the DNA TGTGCCAGCAGCGTTGGGGGGATGAACACTGAAGCTTTCTTT.

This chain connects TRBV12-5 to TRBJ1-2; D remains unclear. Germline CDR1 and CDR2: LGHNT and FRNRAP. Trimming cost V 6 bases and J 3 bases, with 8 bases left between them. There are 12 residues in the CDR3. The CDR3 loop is CASGTDYYGYTF. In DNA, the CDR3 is TGTGCTAGTGGCACAGATTACTATGGCTACACCTTC.

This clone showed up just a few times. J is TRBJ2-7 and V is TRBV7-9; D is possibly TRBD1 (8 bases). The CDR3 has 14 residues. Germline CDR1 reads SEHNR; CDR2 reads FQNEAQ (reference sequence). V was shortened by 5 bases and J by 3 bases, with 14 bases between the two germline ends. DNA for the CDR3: TGTGCCAGCAGCCTGAGCGGGACAGGCTACGAGCAGTACTTC. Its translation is CASSLSGTGYEQYF.

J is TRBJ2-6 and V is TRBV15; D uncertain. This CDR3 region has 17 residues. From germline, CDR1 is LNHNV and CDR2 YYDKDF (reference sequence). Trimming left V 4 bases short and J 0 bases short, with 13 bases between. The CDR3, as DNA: TGTGCCACCAGCAACGTATACGGGTTCTCTGGGGCCAACGTCCTGACTTTC. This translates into CATSNVYGFSGANVLTF.

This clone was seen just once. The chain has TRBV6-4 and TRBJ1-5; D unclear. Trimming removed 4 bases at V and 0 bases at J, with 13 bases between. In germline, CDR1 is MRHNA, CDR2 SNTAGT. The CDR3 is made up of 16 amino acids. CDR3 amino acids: CASSVLEYYSNQPQHF. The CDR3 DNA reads TGTGCCAGCAGTGTCTTGGAGTATTATAGCAATCAGCCCCAGCATTTT.

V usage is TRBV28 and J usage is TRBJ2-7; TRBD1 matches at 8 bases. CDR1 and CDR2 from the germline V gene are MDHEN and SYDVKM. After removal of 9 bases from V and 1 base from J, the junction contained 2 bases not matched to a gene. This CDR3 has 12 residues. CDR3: CARYRGSYEQYF. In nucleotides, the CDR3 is TGTGCCAGGTACAGGGGGTCCTACGAGCAGTACTTC.

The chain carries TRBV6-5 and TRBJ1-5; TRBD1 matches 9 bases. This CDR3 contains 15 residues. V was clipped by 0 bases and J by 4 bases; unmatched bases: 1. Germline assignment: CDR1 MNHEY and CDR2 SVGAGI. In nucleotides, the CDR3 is TGTGCCAGCAGTTACTCGGGACAGGGAAATCAGCCCCAGCATTTT. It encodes CASSYSGQGNQPQHF.

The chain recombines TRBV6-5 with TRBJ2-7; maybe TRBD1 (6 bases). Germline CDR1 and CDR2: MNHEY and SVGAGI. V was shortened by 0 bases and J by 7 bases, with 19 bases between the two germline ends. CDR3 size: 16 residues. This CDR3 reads CASSYSTGTNPGEQYF. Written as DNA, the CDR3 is TGTGCCAGCAGTTACTCGACCGGGACAAATCCCGGGGAGCAGTACTTC.

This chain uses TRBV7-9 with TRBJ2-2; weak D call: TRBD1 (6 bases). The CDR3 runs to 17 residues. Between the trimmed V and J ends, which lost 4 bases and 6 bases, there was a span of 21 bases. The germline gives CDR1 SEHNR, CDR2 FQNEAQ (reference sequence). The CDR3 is CASSWPLARGNSGELFF. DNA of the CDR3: TGTGCCAGCAGCTGGCCTCTGGCCAGGGGAAATTCCGGGGAGCTGTTTTTT.

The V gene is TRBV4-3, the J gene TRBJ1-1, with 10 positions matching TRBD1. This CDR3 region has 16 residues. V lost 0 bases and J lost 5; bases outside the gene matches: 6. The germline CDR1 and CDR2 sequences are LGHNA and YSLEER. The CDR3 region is CASSQEWTGGSTEAFF. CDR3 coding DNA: TGCGCCAGCAGCCAAGAGTGGACAGGGGGAAGTACTGAAGCTTTCTTT.

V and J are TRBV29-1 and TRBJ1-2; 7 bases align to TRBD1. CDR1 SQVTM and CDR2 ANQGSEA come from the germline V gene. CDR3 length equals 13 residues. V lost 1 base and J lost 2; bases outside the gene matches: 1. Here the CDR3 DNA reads TGCAGCGTTGAAGTGGGACAGAACTATGGCTACACCTTC. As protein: CSVEVGQNYGYTF.

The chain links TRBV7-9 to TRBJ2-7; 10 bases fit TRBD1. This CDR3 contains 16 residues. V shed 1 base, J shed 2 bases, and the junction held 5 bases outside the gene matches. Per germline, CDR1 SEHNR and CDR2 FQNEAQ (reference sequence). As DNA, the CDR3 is TGTGCCAGCAGCTTAGGGGGACAGGGGTTAACCTACGAGCAGTACTTC. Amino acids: CASSLGGQGLTYEQYF.

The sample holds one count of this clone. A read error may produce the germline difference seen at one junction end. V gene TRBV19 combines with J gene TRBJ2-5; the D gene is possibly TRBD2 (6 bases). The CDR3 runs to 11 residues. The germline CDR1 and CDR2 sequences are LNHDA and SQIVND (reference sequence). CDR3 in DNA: TGTGCCAGTAGTACCCGGGAGACCCTCAACTTC. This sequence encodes CASSTRETLNF.

CDR3 bases: TGTGCCAGCAGTTTATCGTGGCAGGGAAGCGGGGAGCTGTTTTTT. Its protein is CASSLSWQGSGELFF. The rearrangement joins TRBV27 to TRBJ2-2; TRBD1 is a possible D gene (5 bases). The CDR3 loop spans 15 amino acids. Deletions cut 0 bases from V and 7 bases from J, with 12 bases between. Looked up from germline, CDR1 is MNHEY and CDR2 is SMNVEV (reference sequence).

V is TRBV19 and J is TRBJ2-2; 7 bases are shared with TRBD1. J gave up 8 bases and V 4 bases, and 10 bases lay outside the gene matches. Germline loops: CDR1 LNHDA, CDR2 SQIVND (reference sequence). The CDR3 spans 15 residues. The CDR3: CASSTATGIGGELFF. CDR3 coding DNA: TGTGCCAGTAGTACCGCGACAGGGATTGGTGGGGAGCTGTTTTTT.

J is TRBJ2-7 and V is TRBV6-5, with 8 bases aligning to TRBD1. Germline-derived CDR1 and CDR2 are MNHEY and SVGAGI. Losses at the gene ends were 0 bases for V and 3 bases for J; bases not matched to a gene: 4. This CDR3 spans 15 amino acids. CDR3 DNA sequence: TGTGCCAGCAGTTACTCTGGGACAGGAGGCTACGAGCAGTACTTC. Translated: CASSYSGTGGYEQYF.